This T cell receptor (beta chain) was identified in a study of CD8 T cells in ankylosing spondylitis. General study points: The disease-linked clones had a CD8+ phenotype and low blood frequencies. Reported data indicate significant enrichment of disease-linked clones within matched ankylosing spondylitis synovial fluid.

To note about this clonotype: What it binds is not known.

Per the germline V gene, CDR1 is SEHNR and CDR2 is FQNEAQ (reference sequence). The CDR3 is made up of 11 amino acids. The J segment lost 3 bases and the V segment lost 11 bases, leaving 0 bases of the junction unmatched. From the 5' RACE reads, TCRdb called clonotypes with MiXCR, one entry per CDR3 protein. The repertoire holds about 240,000 distinct CDR3 sequences, with about 10% as singletons. The sample consisted of blood, either unsorted or a sorted T cell fraction (not recorded which). V is TRBV7-9 and J is TRBJ2-7; TRBD2 agrees at 11 bases. The sequence was obtained from a male donor with ankylosing spondylitis or in good health (not recorded which). CDR3: CAGTSGYEQYF. The CDR3 DNA follows: TGTGCCGGGACTAGCGGCTACGAGCAGTACTTC. Full variable domain (rest looked up from reference TRBV7-9 and TRBJ2-7): DTGVSQNPRHKITKRGQNVTFRCDPISEHNRLYWYRQTLGQGPEFLTYFQNEAQLEKSRLLSDRFSAERPKGSFSTLEIQRTEQGDSAMYLCAGTSGYEQYFGPGTRLTVT.